The clone carrying this T cell receptor beta chain was picked up one time. The data belong to a study of blood T cell repertoires in COVID-19. Looking at the study overall: Sample material is recorded as cDNA or gDNA derived from T cells, B-cell-depleted T cells, or PBMCs.

In the original analysis: It was from reference gene primer amplification that nucleated cell counts were estimated. This table comes from immunoSEQ multiplex PCR, and its TCRdb copy is limited to in-frame clones, with some not included. V, J and clone size reflect that table, while D and trimming were determined from the DNA. The table lists around 340,000 clones, 88% of them singletons, with approximately 1% in the top ten. Germline CDR1 and CDR2: SQVTM and ANQGSEA. Trimming pared 4 bases from V and 3 bases from J, leaving 15 bases between. The CDR3 sequence is 15 residues long. This chain links TRBV29-1 with TRBJ1-4; D is perhaps TRBD1 (5 bases). The clonotype comes from a woman aged 25 to 39 who had been exposed to COVID-19. Sample: PBMCs or T cells enriched from blood (not recorded which). Here the CDR3 reads CSVAGRGNSNEKLFF. The DNA for the CDR3 is TGCAGCGTTGCGGGACGGGGGAATTCTAATGAAAAACTGTTTTTT.